This TCR beta chain was identified in a study of shared clonotypes between healthy human individuals. About the research overall: Per donor, CD8 memory used one plate, CD8 naive used two, CD4 memory used three and CD4 naive used three. Findings and limits, study-wide: Represented diversity, genetic and exposure-history alike, was limited by few donors.

The CDR3 has 14 amino acids. Per the germline V gene, CDR1 is MNHEY and CDR2 is SMNVEV (reference sequence). V was clipped by 8 bases and J by 4 bases; unmatched bases: 8. CD45RO-negative, CCR7-positively selected cells formed the naive CD8 fraction, excluding terminally differentiated effector memory CD45RA+ cells. This clone was detected once. What it binds is not known. Splitting of each subset's genomic DNA was done evenly across several immunoSEQ plates. Sequencing used immunoSEQ multiplex PCR; TCRdb keeps in-frame clones, though not all of them. The sample consists of about 2.2 million clones, about 92% of them appearing once.

The source is a young man in good health. Some clones in this sample may be carry-over from other donors' samples. The sequenced sample consisted of naive CD8+ T cells from PBMCs. This chain links TRBV27 with TRBJ2-1, with 7 bases fitting TRBD2. CDR3 protein: CASAGEGPYNEQFF. In DNA, the CDR3 is TGTGCCAGCGCGGGGGAGGGACCATACAATGAGCAGTTCTTC.